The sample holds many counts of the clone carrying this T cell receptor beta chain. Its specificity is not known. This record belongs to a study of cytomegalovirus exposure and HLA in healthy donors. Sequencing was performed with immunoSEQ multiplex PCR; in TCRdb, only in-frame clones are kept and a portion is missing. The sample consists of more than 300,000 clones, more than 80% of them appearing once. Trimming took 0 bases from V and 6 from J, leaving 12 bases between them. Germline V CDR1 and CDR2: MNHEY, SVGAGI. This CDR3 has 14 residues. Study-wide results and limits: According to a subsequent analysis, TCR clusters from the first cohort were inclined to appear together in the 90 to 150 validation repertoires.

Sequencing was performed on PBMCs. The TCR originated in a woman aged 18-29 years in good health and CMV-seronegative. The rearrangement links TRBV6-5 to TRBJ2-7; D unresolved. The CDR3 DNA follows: TGTGCCAGCAGTTACTCAGGAGAATTGGGCGAGCAGTACTTC. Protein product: CASSYSGELGEQYF.